The entry below gives a single T cell receptor beta chain sequence along with its context. This sample was taken from a study of CD8+ T cells in alopecia areata. Germline loops: CDR1 MNHNY, CDR2 SVGAGI (reference sequence). CDR3 length: 14 amino acids. Trimming pared 0 bases from V and 2 bases from J, leaving 8 bases between. cDNA prepared by RNA extraction and subsequent reverse transcription served as the template for sequencing. Sequenced by immunoSEQ multiplex PCR; TCRdb stores in-frame clones only, minus some. The table records 140,000 to 150,000 clones, about nine tenths of them present only once.

The V and J genes are TRBV6-6 and TRBJ2-7; D uncertain. The source material was CD8+ T cells sorted from blood, sampled at week 0. The TCR originated in a human donor with alopecia areata. Written as DNA, the CDR3 is TGTGCCAGCAGTTACTCCGGCGGACCCTACGAGCAGTACTTC. As protein: CASSYSGGPYEQYF.